Below are 13 T cell receptor beta chains sequenced from a single sample in a study of blood T cells in healthy people across ages. Through a sample-barcoded 5' primer and a J-beta primer mix, a second PCR was run for roughly 6 to 11 cycles. Each CDR3 protein is one row after TCRdb ran MiXCR on the 5' RACE reads. The repertoire consists of about 1.5 million distinct CDR3 sequences, with roughly two fifths occurring once and the leading ten covering about 4%. The sequencing input was blood. These receptors were taken from a woman aged 18-30 years in good health.

In DNA, the CDR3 is TGTGCCAGCAGAGGCAGCGGGAGGGCCCTCTACAATGAGCAGTTCTTC. As protein: CASRGSGRALYNEQFF. The V and J genes are TRBV6-6 and TRBJ2-1, with 10 bases that match TRBD2. Germline V CDR1 and CDR2: MNHNY, SVGAGI (reference sequence). Unmatched junction bases numbered 8, after V lost 6 bases and J lost 3 bases. CDR3 length: 16 amino acids.

This chain's CDR3 is CASRPDHANYGYTF. CDR3 coding DNA: TGTGCCAGCAGGCCCGACCATGCTAACTATGGCTACACCTTC. The rearrangement joins TRBV2 to TRBJ1-2; D ambiguous. Trimming removed 6 bases at V and 0 bases at J, with 11 bases between. Per germline, CDR1 SNHLY and CDR2 FYNNEI. The CDR3 is 14 amino acids.

This chain links TRBV10-3 with TRBJ1-5; 9 bases fit TRBD1. The CDR3 totals 17 residues. Germline CDR1 reads ENHRY; CDR2 reads SYGVKD. After removal of 0 bases from V and 1 base from J, the junction contained 4 bases not matched to a gene. The CDR3 sequence: CAISESRTGASNQPQHF. In nucleotides, the CDR3 is TGTGCCATCAGTGAGTCCCGGACAGGGGCGAGCAATCAGCCCCAGCATTTT.

The gene calls are TRBV29-1 and TRBJ1-2, with 8 nucleotides matching TRBD1. Germline loops: CDR1 SQVTM, CDR2 ANQGSEA. This CDR3 spans 15 amino acids. Trimming removed 6 bases from V and 2 bases from J; junction bases left unmatched: 11. The CDR3 DNA reads as TGCAGCGTCGACCGGACAGGGAAGGACAACTATGGCTACACCTTC. It translates to CSVDRTGKDNYGYTF.

This clonotype came up a few times. V and J are TRBV6-2 or TRBV6-3 and TRBJ2-4, with TRBD1 as a possible D gene (6 bases). V was pared by 2 bases and J by 3 bases, with 11 bases between. The CDR3 is 15 residues long. The germline CDR1 and CDR2 sequences are MNHEY and SVGEGT. The CDR3 sequence: CASSYADRIKNIQYF. The CDR3 DNA sequence: TGTGCCAGCAGTTACGCGGACAGAATCAAAAACATTCAGTACTTC.

The chain links TRBV7-2 to TRBJ2-5, with D maybe TRBD1 (6 bases). There are 14 residues in the CDR3. Germline assignment: CDR1 SGHTA and CDR2 FQGNSA. V lost 1 base and J 11 bases, leaving 17 bases between the germline ends. Here the CDR3 DNA reads TGTGCCAGCAGCTTAGTACAGGGAAACAATGAGCAGTACTTC. This codes for CASSLVQGNNEQYF.

A remark on this clonotype: This may stem from a read error, because a much larger clone lies one nucleotide away. V gene TRBV5-5 combines with J gene TRBJ2-5; no reliable D call. Trimming shortened V by 6 bases and J by 11 bases, and 17 bases separated the two germline ends. This CDR3 contains 12 residues. Germline lookup yields CDR1 SGHKS and CDR2 YYEKEE (reference sequence). The CDR3 nucleotides are TGTGCCAGCACCCTACACTGGAATGAGCAGTACTTC. This encodes CASTLHWNEQYF.

The CDR3, as DNA: TGTGCCAGCAGTTACTCCGCGACTCAACGAAGGGGTTTCTTT. Amino acid sequence: CASSYSATQRRGFF. The chain carries TRBV6-6 and TRBJ1-1; D is perhaps TRBD1 (5 bases). The CDR3 is 14 residues long. Germline V gene data show CDR1 as MNHNY and CDR2 as SVGAGI (reference sequence). Deletions cut 0 bases from V and 13 bases from J, with 18 bases between.

This clonotype was recorded once. V usage is TRBV4-1 and J usage is TRBJ1-2; D is ambiguous. V was clipped by 3 bases and J by 5 bases, with 7 bases between them. The CDR3 consists of 12 residues. Looked up from germline, CDR1 is MGHRA and CDR2 is YSYEKL. The CDR3 reads CASSQLEYGYTF. The CDR3 coding sequence is TGCGCCAGCAGCCAGTTGGAGTATGGCTACACCTTC.

This clonotype is a singleton in its sample. The genes are TRBV20-1 and TRBJ1-2, with TRBD1 as a possible D gene (6 bases). The germline V gene has CDR1 DFQATT and CDR2 SNEGSKA (reference sequence). The CDR3 has 13 residues. V shed 6 bases and J shed 8 bases, with 19 bases lying between them. The CDR3: CSALSTGAGGYTF. The CDR3 region has the DNA TGCAGTGCCCTGTCTACGGGGGCAGGGGGCTACACCTTC.

The genes are TRBV4-1 and TRBJ1-5, with D tentatively TRBD1 (6 bases). V lost 2 bases, J lost 5 bases, and 13 bases lay in between. Germline V gene lookup returns CDR1 MGHRA and CDR2 YSYEKL. CDR3 length equals 15 residues. CDR3 residues: CASSQFSAGDQPQHF. The DNA for the CDR3 is TGCGCCAGCAGCCAATTTTCGGCAGGGGATCAGCCCCAGCATTTT.

The rearrangement uses TRBV11-2 and TRBJ2-3, with TRBD2 matching 9 bases. V gave up 1 base and J gave up 3 bases; unmatched junction bases: 5. CDR1 SGHAT and CDR2 FQNNGV come from the germline V gene. The CDR3 is made up of 16 amino acids. CDR3 sequence: CASSLGHSGSTDTQYF. The CDR3 DNA reads TGTGCCAGCAGCTTAGGGCATAGCGGGAGTACAGATACGCAGTATTTT.

This chain uses TRBV7-9 with TRBJ1-1; 7 positions match TRBD1. The CDR3 has 14 amino acids. CDR1 and CDR2 (germline): SEHNR, FQNEAQ (reference sequence). With 4 bases clipped from V and 2 bases from J, the junction kept 4 bases outside the gene matches. CDR3 amino acids: CASSSGQVNTEAFF. For the CDR3, the DNA is TGTGCCAGCAGCTCTGGACAGGTTAACACTGAAGCTTTCTTT.